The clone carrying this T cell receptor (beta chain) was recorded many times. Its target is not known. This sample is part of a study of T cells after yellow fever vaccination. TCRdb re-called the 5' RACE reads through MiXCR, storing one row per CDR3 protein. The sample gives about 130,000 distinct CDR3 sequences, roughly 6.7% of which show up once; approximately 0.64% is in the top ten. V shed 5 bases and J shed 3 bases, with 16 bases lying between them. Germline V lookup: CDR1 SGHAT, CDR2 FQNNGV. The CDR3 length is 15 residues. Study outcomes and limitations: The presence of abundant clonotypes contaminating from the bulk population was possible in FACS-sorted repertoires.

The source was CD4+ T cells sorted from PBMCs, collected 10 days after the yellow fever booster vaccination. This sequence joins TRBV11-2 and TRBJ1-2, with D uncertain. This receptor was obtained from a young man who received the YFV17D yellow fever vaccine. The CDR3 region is CASSLDGIWDYGYTF. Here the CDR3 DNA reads TGTGCCAGCAGCCTGGACGGAATTTGGGACTATGGCTACACCTTC.